These T cell receptor beta chains were read from a single sample in a study of cytomegalovirus exposure and HLA in healthy donors. The protocol was immunoSEQ multiplex PCR, while the TCRdb copy is restricted to in-frame clones and leaves out a portion. The sample holds approximately 150,000 clones, 60% to 85% seen once. The sequenced material came from PBMCs. Receptors were obtained from a man between 40 and 49 years old in good health and CMV-seropositive. CDR3s include the opening cysteine and the closing phenylalanine or tryptophan. Fields, in order: clone size, D gene, V gene, J gene, CDR3 DNA, CDR3 protein. The D gene is left open where the match is weak. Some rows have no size entry. The others give once, few or many, or a class for an expanded clone.

clone_size: .; d_call: .; v_call: TRBV14; j_call: TRBJ2-5; cdr3_nt: TGTGCCAGCAGCCAGCTCCAGGGGTTAGGAGAGACCCAGTACTTC; cdr3_aa: CASSQLQGLGETQYF
clone_size: .; d_call: .; v_call: TRBV4-3; j_call: TRBJ2-5; cdr3_nt: TGCGCCAGCAGCAAACGGGTCGGTTTCCAAGAGACCCAGTACTTC; cdr3_aa: CASSKRVGFQETQYF
clone_size: .; d_call: TRBD2; v_call: TRBV30; j_call: TRBJ2-3; cdr3_nt: TGTGCCTGGAGTGTAGGGCCCCTAGCGGAGTCGCAGTATTTT; cdr3_aa: CAWSVGPLAESQYF
clone_size: .; d_call: .; v_call: TRBV19; j_call: TRBJ1-4; cdr3_nt: TGTGCCAGTAGCCAACAGACCGCAACTAATGAAAAACTGTTTTTT; cdr3_aa: CASSQQTATNEKLFF
clone_size: .; d_call: .; v_call: TRBV4-3; j_call: TRBJ2-2; cdr3_nt: TGCGCCAGCAGCCAAGAGGGGGCCTTCTCGGGATCGCGATACACCGGGGAGCTGTTTTTT; cdr3_aa: CASSQEGAFSGSRYTGELFF
clone_size: .; d_call: TRBD1; v_call: TRBV29-1; j_call: TRBJ2-2; cdr3_nt: TGCAGCGTCCACGGGACAGGGGGCAGGAACACCGGGGAGCTGTTTTTT; cdr3_aa: CSVHGTGGRNTGELFF
clone_size: .; d_call: TRBD2; v_call: TRBV6-5; j_call: TRBJ2-7; cdr3_nt: TGTGCCAGCAGCCGCGGACTAGCGGTATACGAGCAGTACTTC; cdr3_aa: CASSRGLAVYEQYF
clone_size: .; d_call: .; v_call: TRBV18; j_call: TRBJ2-7; cdr3_nt: TGTGCCAGCTCACCAGGACATCTCTCCGAGCAGTACTTC; cdr3_aa: CASSPGHLSEQYF
clone_size: .; d_call: TRBD2; v_call: TRBV7-8; j_call: TRBJ2-7; cdr3_nt: TGTGCCAGCAGCTTCGCGGGAGCCTCCTACGAGCAGTACTTC; cdr3_aa: CASSFAGASYEQYF
clone_size: .; d_call: .; v_call: TRBV2; j_call: TRBJ2-5; cdr3_nt: TGTGCCAGCAGTGAAGCGACAGGCCTCCAAGAGACCCAGTACTTC; cdr3_aa: CASSEATGLQETQYF
clone_size: .; d_call: .; v_call: TRBV7-6; j_call: TRBJ2-7; cdr3_nt: TGTGCCAGCAGCCAGGGGGGTTACGAGCAGTACTTC; cdr3_aa: CASSQGGYEQYF
clone_size: .; d_call: .; v_call: TRBV7-9; j_call: TRBJ2-2; cdr3_nt: TGTGCCAGCAGCCCCTTAAAGGGGGACGCGGTTTTGGAGCTGTTTTTT; cdr3_aa: CASSPLKGDAVLELFF
clone_size: .; d_call: TRBD2; v_call: TRBV28; j_call: TRBJ2-7; cdr3_nt: TGTGCCAGCATTTCCGGCCCCGGGGGAGGGGAGCAGTACTTC; cdr3_aa: CASISGPGGGEQYF
clone_size: .; d_call: .; v_call: TRBV6-1; j_call: TRBJ2-1; cdr3_nt: TGTGCCAGCAGTCCTGAATGGGCCCCGTACAATGAGCAGTTCTTC; cdr3_aa: CASSPEWAPYNEQFF
clone_size: .; d_call: .; v_call: TRBV6-5; j_call: TRBJ1-2; cdr3_nt: TGTGCCAGCAGCCAAGCGGGCAGCCGAGACTATGGCTACACCTTC; cdr3_aa: CASSQAGSRDYGYTF
clone_size: once; d_call: TRBD1; v_call: TRBV2; j_call: TRBJ2-7; cdr3_nt: TGTGCCAGCAGTGAAGCGCTTCCCCGACAGGGAGACTCCTACGAGCAGTACTTC; cdr3_aa: CASSEALPRQGDSYEQYF
clone_size: .; d_call: .; v_call: TRBV28; j_call: TRBJ1-4; cdr3_nt: TGTGCCAGCAGTACGACATCCCAGGGGGAAAAACTGTTTTTT; cdr3_aa: CASSTTSQGEKLFF
clone_size: few; d_call: .; v_call: TRBV7-6; j_call: TRBJ2-3; cdr3_nt: TGTGCCATTGGACACGACAGCACAGATACGCAGTATTTT; cdr3_aa: CAIGHDSTDTQYF
clone_size: .; d_call: .; v_call: TRBV10-1; j_call: TRBJ2-2; cdr3_nt: TGCGCCAGCGGTCAAGGGGTCACCGGGGAGCTGTTTTTT; cdr3_aa: CASGQGVTGELFF
clone_size: few; d_call: TRBD2; v_call: TRBV19; j_call: TRBJ2-7; cdr3_nt: TGTGCCAGTAGTTTCCTCGCGGGCGGGGGTACCACCTACGAGCAGTACTTC; cdr3_aa: CASSFLAGGGTTYEQYF
clone_size: .; d_call: .; v_call: TRBV29-1; j_call: TRBJ2-5; cdr3_nt: TGCAGCGTTGATGGCTACCAAGAGACCCAGTACTTC; cdr3_aa: CSVDGYQETQYF
clone_size: once; d_call: TRBD1; v_call: TRBV27; j_call: TRBJ1-2; cdr3_nt: TGTGCCAGCAGTTTGATCGGGACAGGGGCTAACTATGGCTACACCTTC; cdr3_aa: CASSLIGTGANYGYTF
clone_size: .; d_call: .; v_call: TRBV20-1; j_call: TRBJ2-1; cdr3_nt: TGCAGTGCTAGGGCCAATGAGCAGTTCTTC; cdr3_aa: CSARANEQFF
clone_size: .; d_call: TRBD2; v_call: TRBV19; j_call: TRBJ2-3; cdr3_nt: TGTGCCAGTAATGAGGGACTAGGCCCCTCTGCTACGCAGTATTTT; cdr3_aa: CASNEGLGPSATQYF
clone_size: once; d_call: .; v_call: TRBV7-2; j_call: TRBJ2-2; cdr3_nt: TGTGCCAGCAGCTTGGGGGGGCGTGACGGGACCGGGGAGCTGTTTTTT; cdr3_aa: CASSLGGRDGTGELFF
clone_size: once; d_call: .; v_call: TRBV29-1; j_call: TRBJ1-6; cdr3_nt: TGCAGCGTCCGCCTTAGCTCCTATAATTCACCCCTCCACTTT; cdr3_aa: CSVRLSSYNSPLHF
clone_size: .; d_call: .; v_call: TRBV27; j_call: TRBJ2-2; cdr3_nt: TGTGCCAGCAGTTTACCGTCCAGGTTCAACACCGGGGAGCTGTTTTTT; cdr3_aa: CASSLPSRFNTGELFF
clone_size: .; d_call: TRBD2; v_call: TRBV7-9; j_call: TRBJ2-1; cdr3_nt: TGTGCCAGCAGCCCCTTGACTAGCCTTCCTTACAATGAGCAGTTCTTC; cdr3_aa: CASSPLTSLPYNEQFF
clone_size: once; d_call: TRBD2; v_call: TRBV6-5; j_call: TRBJ2-7; cdr3_nt: TGTGCCAGCAGTATCACGGGAGGATCCTACGAGCAGTACTTC; cdr3_aa: CASSITGGSYEQYF
clone_size: .; d_call: .; v_call: TRBV28; j_call: TRBJ1-1; cdr3_nt: TGTGCCAGCAGTCTCACAGGGTGGGCTTTCTTT; cdr3_aa: CASSLTGWAFF
clone_size: .; d_call: .; v_call: TRBV25-1; j_call: TRBJ2-2; cdr3_nt: TGTGCCAGCAGTGACCCCCGGGAACAGAACACCGGGGAGCTGTTTTTT; cdr3_aa: CASSDPREQNTGELFF
clone_size: .; d_call: TRBD2; v_call: TRBV12-5; j_call: TRBJ2-1; cdr3_nt: TGTGCTAGTGGTTTGGTACCGCCGGGAGGGAAAGCGGGGTACAATGAGCAGTTCTTC; cdr3_aa: CASGLVPPGGKAGYNEQFF
clone_size: .; d_call: .; v_call: TRBV9; j_call: TRBJ1-2; cdr3_nt: TGTGCCAGCAGCGTAGGGCGGGCAGAGAACTATGGCTACACCTTC; cdr3_aa: CASSVGRAENYGYTF
clone_size: few; d_call: TRBD2; v_call: TRBV7-3; j_call: TRBJ2-3; cdr3_nt: TGTGCCAGCAGCCCCGGACTAGCGGGAGTGACAGATACGCAGTATTTT; cdr3_aa: CASSPGLAGVTDTQYF
clone_size: .; d_call: .; v_call: TRBV2; j_call: TRBJ2-2; cdr3_nt: TGTGCCACACATCTAGAGTCGGTCGGGGAGCTGTTTTTT; cdr3_aa: CATHLESVGELFF
clone_size: .; d_call: .; v_call: TRBV19; j_call: TRBJ1-4; cdr3_nt: TGTGCCAGTAGTAGTGGGGCCCACCGGGAAAAACTGTTTTTT; cdr3_aa: CASSSGAHREKLFF
clone_size: .; d_call: .; v_call: TRBV4-2; j_call: TRBJ2-1; cdr3_nt: TGTGCCAGCAACCGGGACTTTAGCTCCTACAATGAGCAGTTCTTC; cdr3_aa: CASNRDFSSYNEQFF
clone_size: few; d_call: TRBD1; v_call: TRBV11-2; j_call: TRBJ2-3; cdr3_nt: TGTGCCAGCAGCTTGGGGACAGGAGATACGCAGTATTTT; cdr3_aa: CASSLGTGDTQYF
clone_size: .; d_call: .; v_call: TRBV7-8; j_call: TRBJ2-5; cdr3_nt: TGTGCCAGCAGCGAGACTAGAGGAGGACAAGAGACCCAGTACTTC; cdr3_aa: CASSETRGGQETQYF
clone_size: .; d_call: .; v_call: TRBV19; j_call: TRBJ1-5; cdr3_nt: TGTGCCAGTAGTAACTCGGTGGGGGGTCAGCCCCAGCATTTT; cdr3_aa: CASSNSVGGQPQHF